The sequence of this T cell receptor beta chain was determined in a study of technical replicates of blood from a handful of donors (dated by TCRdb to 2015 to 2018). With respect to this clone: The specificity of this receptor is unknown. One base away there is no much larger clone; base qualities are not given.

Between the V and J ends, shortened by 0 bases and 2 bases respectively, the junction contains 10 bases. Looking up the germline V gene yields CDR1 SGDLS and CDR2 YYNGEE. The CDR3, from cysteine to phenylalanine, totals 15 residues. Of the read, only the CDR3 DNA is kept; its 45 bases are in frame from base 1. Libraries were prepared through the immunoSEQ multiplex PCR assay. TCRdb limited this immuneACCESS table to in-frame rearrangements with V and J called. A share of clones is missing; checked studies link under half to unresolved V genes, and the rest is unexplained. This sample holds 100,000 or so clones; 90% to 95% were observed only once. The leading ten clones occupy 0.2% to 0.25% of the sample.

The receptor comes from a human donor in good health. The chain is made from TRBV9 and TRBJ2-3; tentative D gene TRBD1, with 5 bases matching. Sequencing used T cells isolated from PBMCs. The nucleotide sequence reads TGTGCCAGCAGCGTAGTGGGGCTAATCACAGATACGCAGTATTTT. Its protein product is CASSVVGLITDTQYF.